The sample holds many counts of the clone carrying this TCR beta chain. MiXCR was run by TCRdb on the 5' RACE reads, yielding one entry per CDR3 protein. The sample lists 430,000 or so distinct CDR3 sequences, 25% occurring once. V was clipped by 4 bases and J by 3 bases; unmatched bases: 3. The CDR3 is 14 residues long. Germline assignment: CDR1 MNHEY and CDR2 SVGAGI. The source of the sample is a study of T-cell memory formation after mild COVID-19. The TCR was taken from an adult woman who had mild COVID-19 (a few samples of this study predate the infection). Cell type and time point are not known. The specimen was PBMCs or a T cell subset sorted from them (not recorded which). The V gene is TRBV6-5, the J gene TRBJ1-1, with 9 nucleotides matching TRBD1. CDR3 DNA sequence: TGTGCCAGCAGTTTCGGGACAGGGTACACTGAAGCTTTCTTT. Its translation: CASSFGTGYTEAFF.